These T cell receptor beta chains were read from a single sample in a study of blood T cell repertoires in COVID-19. Clones were sequenced by immunoSEQ multiplex PCR, and TCRdb holds only the in-frame ones, with some missing. Of 110,000 or so clones listed, around 84% are singletons. Sequencing input: peripheral blood. All receptors come from a human donor in a cohort sampled during active COVID-19. Each CDR3 is given with its conserved first and last residue. Fields, in order: D gene, V gene, clone size, J gene, CDR3 DNA, CDR3 protein. The D gene is left open where the match is weak. Rows give clone size only sometimes, using once, few, many, or a class for an expanded clone.

d_gene: -
v_gene: TRBV2
abundance: -
j_gene: TRBJ1-2
CDR3nt: TGTGCCAGCAGTGAAGGCAGAGGCTACACCTTC
CDR3aa: CASSEGRGYTF

d_gene: TRBD1
v_gene: TRBV7-2
abundance: -
j_gene: TRBJ1-5
CDR3nt: TGTGCCAGCAGCTTGCTCGGGACAGGGGTCCATCAGCCCCAGCATTTT
CDR3aa: CASSLLGTGVHQPQHF

d_gene: -
v_gene: TRBV5-1
abundance: -
j_gene: TRBJ2-6
CDR3nt: TGCGCCAGCAGCTTGTCCGGGAACGTCCTGACTTTC
CDR3aa: CASSLSGNVLTF

d_gene: -
v_gene: TRBV19
abundance: -
j_gene: TRBJ1-1
CDR3nt: TGTGCCACCAAGGACAGGAACACTGAAGCTTTCTTT
CDR3aa: CATKDRNTEAFF

d_gene: TRBD1
v_gene: TRBV29-1
abundance: -
j_gene: TRBJ1-2
CDR3nt: TGCAGCGTAGTCGACAGGGGGGCCAGTGGCTACACCTTC
CDR3aa: CSVVDRGASGYTF

d_gene: -
v_gene: TRBV4-3
abundance: -
j_gene: TRBJ2-2
CDR3nt: TGCGCCAGCAGCCAAGATTCACTAGCGAACACCGGGGAGCTGTTTTTT
CDR3aa: CASSQDSLANTGELFF

d_gene: -
v_gene: TRBV5-4
abundance: -
j_gene: TRBJ2-3
CDR3nt: TGTGCCAGCAGCTTGGGGATAGCCACAGATACGCAGTATTTT
CDR3aa: CASSLGIATDTQYF

d_gene: -
v_gene: TRBV2
abundance: -
j_gene: TRBJ2-2
CDR3nt: TGTGCCAGCAGTGGACAGACTAACACCGGGGAGCTGTTTTTT
CDR3aa: CASSGQTNTGELFF

d_gene: -
v_gene: TRBV6-6
abundance: -
j_gene: TRBJ2-5
CDR3nt: TGTGCCAGCAGTTACATCCTGCGGGAGACCCAGTACTTC
CDR3aa: CASSYILRETQYF

d_gene: -
v_gene: TRBV6-5
abundance: -
j_gene: TRBJ1-5
CDR3nt: TGTGCCAGCAGCCGCAAAGGGGATATCAATCAGCCCCAGCATTTT
CDR3aa: CASSRKGDINQPQHF

d_gene: -
v_gene: TRBV24-1
abundance: -
j_gene: TRBJ1-5
CDR3nt: TGTGCCACCAGTGATTACAGGGCCGGGCAGCCCCAGCATTTT
CDR3aa: CATSDYRAGQPQHF

d_gene: TRBD1
v_gene: TRBV2
abundance: -
j_gene: TRBJ2-1
CDR3nt: TGTGCCAGCAGCTCCCAGGGGGTCCGTGAGCAGTTCTTC
CDR3aa: CASSSQGVREQFF

d_gene: TRBD1
v_gene: TRBV19
abundance: -
j_gene: TRBJ2-1
CDR3nt: TGTGCCAGTAGTTACACAGGGGGCTCCTACAATGAGCAGTTCTTC
CDR3aa: CASSYTGGSYNEQFF

d_gene: -
v_gene: TRBV29-1
abundance: -
j_gene: TRBJ1-2
CDR3nt: TGCAGCGTTGAGTTTAGGACAGCCTTTGGCTACACCTTC
CDR3aa: CSVEFRTAFGYTF

d_gene: -
v_gene: TRBV2
abundance: -
j_gene: TRBJ1-5
CDR3nt: TGTGCCAGCAGTGGGAGGGAAAGCAATCAGCCCCAGCATTTT
CDR3aa: CASSGRESNQPQHF

d_gene: TRBD2
v_gene: TRBV9
abundance: -
j_gene: TRBJ2-2
CDR3nt: TGTGCCAGCAACTACCTAGCGGGGGCCGCGAACACCGGGGAGCTGTTTTTT
CDR3aa: CASNYLAGAANTGELFF

d_gene: -
v_gene: TRBV3-1/TRBV3-2
abundance: -
j_gene: TRBJ2-7
CDR3nt: TGTGCCAGCAGTTTCTATCCGCTAGCGACCTACGAGCAGTACTTC
CDR3aa: CASSFYPLATYEQYF

d_gene: -
v_gene: TRBV6-5
abundance: -
j_gene: TRBJ1-3
CDR3nt: TGTGCCAGCAGTTACTCCTATTCGCGGGGAAACACCATATATTTT
CDR3aa: CASSYSYSRGNTIYF

d_gene: TRBD2
v_gene: TRBV13
abundance: -
j_gene: TRBJ2-7
CDR3nt: TGTGCCAGCAGCTTACTAGCGGGTGGCCTCTACGAGCAGTACTTC
CDR3aa: CASSLLAGGLYEQYF

d_gene: TRBD2
v_gene: TRBV11-2
abundance: once
j_gene: TRBJ2-7
CDR3nt: TGTGCCAGCAGCCCCTCGGGGGGGCCTTACTACGAGCAGTACTTC
CDR3aa: CASSPSGGPYYEQYF

d_gene: -
v_gene: TRBV25-1
abundance: -
j_gene: TRBJ1-5
CDR3nt: TGTGCCAGCAGCAGACGGGGAGGCAATCAGCCCCAGCATTTT
CDR3aa: CASSRRGGNQPQHF

d_gene: TRBD1
v_gene: TRBV25-1
abundance: -
j_gene: TRBJ1-5
CDR3nt: TGTGCCAGCAGTGGCCGGACAGGTGAGAGCAATCAGCCCCAGCATTTT
CDR3aa: CASSGRTGESNQPQHF

d_gene: -
v_gene: TRBV4-3
abundance: -
j_gene: TRBJ2-2
CDR3nt: TGCGCCAGCAGCCAAGATCGGCAGGCTAACACCGGGGAGCTGTTTTTT
CDR3aa: CASSQDRQANTGELFF

d_gene: -
v_gene: TRBV10-3
abundance: -
j_gene: TRBJ1-6
CDR3nt: TGTGCCATCAGTGAGTCCGTACTTTCACCCCTCCACTTT
CDR3aa: CAISESVLSPLHF

d_gene: TRBD1
v_gene: TRBV19
abundance: -
j_gene: TRBJ1-2
CDR3nt: TGTGCCATCCAGGACAGGGGTGTCTATGGCTACACCTTC
CDR3aa: CAIQDRGVYGYTF

d_gene: -
v_gene: TRBV7-9
abundance: -
j_gene: TRBJ1-1
CDR3nt: TGTGCCAGCAGCTTAGACGGGGTGGTGAACACTGAAGCTTTCTTT
CDR3aa: CASSLDGVVNTEAFF

d_gene: -
v_gene: TRBV10-3
abundance: -
j_gene: TRBJ2-6
CDR3nt: TGTGCCATCAATGTCCAGGCCGGAGGGGTCCTGACTTTC
CDR3aa: CAINVQAGGVLTF

d_gene: TRBD1
v_gene: TRBV5-1
abundance: -
j_gene: TRBJ2-1
CDR3nt: TGCGCCAGCAGCCTCGGACAGGGGTCCTACAATGAGCAGTTCTTC
CDR3aa: CASSLGQGSYNEQFF

d_gene: -
v_gene: TRBV5-1
abundance: -
j_gene: TRBJ1-2
CDR3nt: TGCGCCAGCAGCTTGATGCAGGGCAACTATGGCTACACCTTC
CDR3aa: CASSLMQGNYGYTF

d_gene: TRBD2
v_gene: TRBV4-2
abundance: -
j_gene: TRBJ2-3
CDR3nt: TGTGCCAGCAGCCAAAAGCGGGGGGACACAGATACGCAGTATTTT
CDR3aa: CASSQKRGDTDTQYF

d_gene: TRBD1
v_gene: TRBV14
abundance: -
j_gene: TRBJ2-1
CDR3nt: TGTGCCAGCAGCCTGCCCGGGACAGGGTACAATGAGCAGTTCTTC
CDR3aa: CASSLPGTGYNEQFF

d_gene: TRBD1
v_gene: TRBV7-6
abundance: few
j_gene: TRBJ1-5
CDR3nt: TGTGCCAGCAGCCACCCCGGGACAGAGAGGGCTAACAATCAGCCCCAGCATTTT
CDR3aa: CASSHPGTERANNQPQHF

d_gene: TRBD1
v_gene: TRBV5-4
abundance: -
j_gene: TRBJ2-5
CDR3nt: TGTGCCAGCAGCTATTGGGACAGACAAGAGACCCAGTACTTC
CDR3aa: CASSYWDRQETQYF

d_gene: TRBD1
v_gene: TRBV6-5
abundance: -
j_gene: TRBJ1-2
CDR3nt: TGTGCCAGCAGGAATACAGGGGCTAACTATGGCTACACCTTC
CDR3aa: CASRNTGANYGYTF

d_gene: -
v_gene: TRBV11-2
abundance: -
j_gene: TRBJ1-3
CDR3nt: TGTGCCAGCAGCTCCCAGGCTACCATATATTTT
CDR3aa: CASSSQATIYF

d_gene: -
v_gene: TRBV30
abundance: -
j_gene: TRBJ2-7
CDR3nt: TGTGCCTGGAGTGTTCCGGACAGACAACCGGCGGGCTACGAGCAGTACTTC
CDR3aa: CAWSVPDRQPAGYEQYF

d_gene: TRBD1
v_gene: TRBV10-3
abundance: -
j_gene: TRBJ1-1
CDR3nt: TGTGCCATCAGTGAGTTGGGACAGAAAGCTTTCTTT
CDR3aa: CAISELGQKAFF

d_gene: -
v_gene: TRBV7-2
abundance: -
j_gene: TRBJ2-1
CDR3nt: TGTGCCAGCAGCTTAGAGGGGATGGCCTACAATGAGCAGTTCTTC
CDR3aa: CASSLEGMAYNEQFF

d_gene: -
v_gene: TRBV19
abundance: -
j_gene: TRBJ2-3
CDR3nt: TGTGCCAGTAAATCAGGGGCAGATACGCAGTATTTT
CDR3aa: CASKSGADTQYF

d_gene: TRBD1
v_gene: TRBV6-2/TRBV6-3
abundance: -
j_gene: TRBJ2-7
CDR3nt: TGTGCCAGCAGTTGGGACAGGGACGAGCAGTACTTC
CDR3aa: CASSWDRDEQYF

d_gene: TRBD1
v_gene: TRBV5-1
abundance: -
j_gene: TRBJ1-2
CDR3nt: TGCGCCAGCGACCCTTTTTGGACAGGGTTTAACTATGGCTACACCTTC
CDR3aa: CASDPFWTGFNYGYTF

d_gene: -
v_gene: TRBV15
abundance: few
j_gene: TRBJ1-1
CDR3nt: TGTGCCACCAGCAGAGAACGGTTTACTGAAGCTTTCTTT
CDR3aa: CATSRERFTEAFF

d_gene: -
v_gene: TRBV11-2
abundance: -
j_gene: TRBJ2-1
CDR3nt: TGTGCCAGCAGCTCCAGACTTGAGCAGTTCTTC
CDR3aa: CASSSRLEQFF

d_gene: TRBD2
v_gene: TRBV5-1
abundance: few
j_gene: TRBJ2-1
CDR3nt: TGCGCCAGCAGCTTGGTAGCGGGGGGGCCGAATGAGCAGTTCTTC
CDR3aa: CASSLVAGGPNEQFF

d_gene: TRBD1
v_gene: TRBV29-1
abundance: -
j_gene: TRBJ1-2
CDR3nt: TGCAGCGTGGGGACAGATTTTTTCGAAAACTACACCTTC
CDR3aa: CSVGTDFFENYTF

d_gene: -
v_gene: TRBV7-9
abundance: -
j_gene: TRBJ1-1
CDR3nt: TGTGCCAGCAGCTTAGACCAGGGCTTCGCTTTCTTT
CDR3aa: CASSLDQGFAFF

d_gene: -
v_gene: TRBV30
abundance: -
j_gene: TRBJ2-2
CDR3nt: TGTGCCTGGAGTAAGAACAGGGTGACCGGGGAGCTGTTTTTT
CDR3aa: CAWSKNRVTGELFF

d_gene: TRBD1
v_gene: TRBV19
abundance: -
j_gene: TRBJ1-3
CDR3nt: TGTGCCAGTAGTATGGACAGGTCCTCTGGAAACACCATATATTTT
CDR3aa: CASSMDRSSGNTIYF

d_gene: -
v_gene: TRBV9
abundance: few
j_gene: TRBJ2-1
CDR3nt: TGTGCCAGCAGCCCCCAGGGGACCTACAATGAGCAGTTCTTC
CDR3aa: CASSPQGTYNEQFF

d_gene: -
v_gene: TRBV2
abundance: -
j_gene: TRBJ2-3
CDR3nt: TGTGCCAGTTCCCCCCTAGGGGGGGGGCGTACCGATACGCAGTATTTT
CDR3aa: CASSPLGGGRTDTQYF

d_gene: -
v_gene: TRBV5-1
abundance: -
j_gene: TRBJ2-3
CDR3nt: TGCGCCAGCAGCTTCGGGGGTAGCACAGATACGCAGTATTTT
CDR3aa: CASSFGGSTDTQYF

d_gene: -
v_gene: TRBV4-3
abundance: -
j_gene: TRBJ1-6
CDR3nt: TGCGCCAGCAGCCAAGAGCCCCTTGGGGGGGTGTATAATTCACCCCTCCACTTT
CDR3aa: CASSQEPLGGVYNSPLHF

d_gene: -
v_gene: TRBV18
abundance: once
j_gene: TRBJ2-3
CDR3nt: TGTGCCAGCTCACCATCATACCCCCCGCTATATTTT
CDR3aa: CASSPSYPPLYF

d_gene: TRBD1
v_gene: TRBV10-3
abundance: few
j_gene: TRBJ2-2
CDR3nt: TGTGCCATCATGCCGGGACAGGGAACCGGAACCGGGGAGCTGTTTTTT
CDR3aa: CAIMPGQGTGTGELFF